This T cell receptor beta chain was sequenced for a study of Graves' ophthalmopathy and Graves' hyperthyroidism. RNA transcripts provided the template for amplifying TCR beta CDR3 regions. HTBI primers were employed in first-round RT-PCR, then a second-round multiplex PCR followed. TCRdb re-analysed the multiplex PCR reads in MiXCR, keeping a single row per CDR3 protein. The data show over 450,000 distinct CDR3 sequences, around 15% seen once. The CDR3 covers 14 residues. V gave up 5 bases and J gave up 7 bases; unmatched junction bases: 3. This clonotype was seen at least ten times. Sequences were obtained from blood. This TCR derives from a woman aged 25 to 39 with Graves' ophthalmopathy. The chain joins TRBV12-3 or TRBV12-4 to TRBJ1-6; 9 bases fit TRBD1. The CDR3 is CASSRQGGNSPLHF. The CDR3 DNA reads TGTGCCAGCAGTCGACAGGGGGGGAATTCACCCCTCCACTTT.